This TCR beta chain was documented in a study of T cells after yellow fever vaccination. The CDR3 runs 16 residues. J was trimmed by 5 bases and V by 3 bases; bases with no gene match: 9. TCRdb redid the calling of the 5' RACE reads with MiXCR, one entry per CDR3 protein. The sample gives approximately 350,000 distinct CDR3 sequences, roughly 10% of which show up once; around 19% is in the top ten. This clonotype was seen more than once but under ten times. The chain employs TRBV12-3 or TRBV12-4 and TRBJ1-5; 8 nucleotides align to TRBD1. Material: PBMCs, obtained on the day of the first yellow fever vaccination. The source of this sequence is a man between 18 and 29 years old who received the YFV17D yellow fever vaccine. The CDR3 region is CASSLSGSGGHQPQHF. In DNA form, the CDR3 reads TGTGCCAGCAGTTTGTCGGGCTCAGGGGGCCATCAGCCCCAGCATTTT.